This TCR beta chain was obtained from a study of shared clonotypes between healthy human individuals. The germline V gene encodes CDR1 MGHRA and CDR2 YSYEKL. The V and J ends lost 1 base and 5 bases, in that order; junction bases with no gene match: 6. The CDR3 is made up of 16 amino acids. Notes on the study in general: Memory subsets generally showed lower estimated richness than naive subsets. Some naive CD4 clonotypes, 4.5% to 5.5%, turned up in common across four donors.

Several immunoSEQ plates held equal portions of the genomic DNA taken from each subset. Assay: immunoSEQ multiplex PCR; the TCRdb copy retains only in-frame clones and omits some. This table has about 1.1 million clones, 60% to 80% appearing once. Comments on this clone: Antigen unknown.

This TCR was sampled from a young man in good health. Some clones in this sample may be carry-over from other donors' samples. The rearrangement links TRBV4-1 to TRBJ2-5; 11 bases are a match to TRBD1. Sequenced material: memory CD4+ T cells from PBMCs. As to subset: CD45RA-negative fraction. The DNA for the CDR3 is TGCGCCAGCAGCCAAGGAGGGACAGGGGGTGTTGAGACCCAGTACTTC. This codes for CASSQGGTGGVETQYF.